The 27 T cell receptor beta chains given below trace back to one sample, sequenced in a study of blood T cell repertoires in COVID-19. The protocol was immunoSEQ multiplex PCR, while the TCRdb copy is restricted to in-frame clones and leaves out a portion. Of 400,000 or so clones listed, roughly 88% are singletons. What was sequenced was PBMCs or T cells enriched from blood (not recorded which). The receptors stem from a woman aged 40 to 50 with acute COVID-19.

A few counts support this clone. J is TRBJ1-1 and V is TRBV4-1; unclear D gene. V shed 1 base and J shed 3 bases, with 12 bases lying between them. Germline V gene sequence: CDR1 MGHRA, CDR2 YSYEKL. The CDR3 consists of 15 residues. CDR3 bases: TGCGCCAGCAGCCAAGGTAGAGGGAGAGACACTGAAGCTTTCTTT. Protein product: CASSQGRGRDTEAFF.

This clone was found a few times. The J gene is TRBJ2-1, the V gene TRBV9; unclear D gene. The V end lost 0 bases, the J end lost 3 bases, and 16 bases lay between the germline ends. The germline CDR1 and CDR2 sequences are SGDLS and YYNGEE. This CDR3 comprises 17 residues. DNA of the CDR3: TGTGCCAGCAGCGTAGGTCCACTGGTTGGAGACTACAATGAGCAGTTCTTC. Its translation: CASSVGPLVGDYNEQFF.

In nucleotides, the CDR3 is TGTGCCAGCAGCCAAGACGGTAGGCAGGGTGAGCAGTTCTTC. Translating it yields CASSQDGRQGEQFF. The chain carries TRBV3-1 (or the pseudogene TRBV3-2) and TRBJ2-1; a weak D match, TRBD1 (5 bases). V was clipped by 0 bases and J by 9 bases, with 12 bases between them. Germline CDR1 reads LGHDT; CDR2 reads YNNKEL (reference sequence). CDR3 length: 14 residues.

The chain links TRBV6-5 to TRBJ1-4; the D gene is possibly TRBD1 (5 bases). This CDR3 contains 13 residues. Germline loops: CDR1 MNHEY, CDR2 SVGAGI. V was pared by 5 bases and J by 8 bases, with 12 bases between. The CDR3 here is CASSRQRDEKLFF. The CDR3 DNA follows: TGTGCCAGCAGTAGACAGCGGGACGAAAAACTGTTTTTT.

V gene TRBV9 combines with J gene TRBJ2-3; TRBD2 matches 11 bases. Germline V gives CDR1 SGDLS, CDR2 YYNGEE. The CDR3 consists of 17 residues. V lost 3 bases, J lost 0 bases, and 6 bases stayed unmatched. The CDR3 sequence: CASSDGTSGYSTDTQYF. DNA for the CDR3: TGTGCCAGCAGCGATGGGACTAGCGGATATAGCACAGATACGCAGTATTTT.

This chain connects TRBV6-5 to TRBJ1-5; D remains ambiguous. Germline V gives CDR1 MNHEY, CDR2 SVGAGI. Trimming removed 6 bases from V and 10 bases from J, with 16 bases in between. The CDR3 covers 13 residues. The CDR3 bases are TGTGCCAGCAGCCGGGGTCGGGATAGACCCCAGCATTTT. It yields the protein CASSRGRDRPQHF.

This clone was counted only a few times. V is TRBV7-9 and J is TRBJ1-1; possibly TRBD1 for D (6 bases). Germline values: CDR1 SEHNR, CDR2 FQNEAQ (reference sequence). CDR3 length: 14 residues. Trimming stripped 5 bases from V and 1 base from J, with 11 bases between. The CDR3 region is CASSRTVTNTEAFF. Here the CDR3 DNA reads TGTGCCAGCAGCCGGACAGTCACGAACACTGAAGCTTTCTTT.

V is TRBV30 and J is TRBJ2-1, with 8 bases matching TRBD2. V was pared by 1 base and J by 1 base, with 6 bases of the junction left unmatched. The CDR3 has 16 amino acids. CDR1 GTSNPN and CDR2 SVGIG come from the germline V gene (reference sequence). The CDR3 coding sequence is TGTGCCTGGAGTGATCGGCGGGGGGCGTCCTACAATGAGCAGTTCTTC. Its translation is CAWSDRRGASYNEQFF.

The chain combines TRBV24-1 with TRBJ2-1, with TRBD2 matching over 7 bases. Germline trimming cut 4 bases from V and 8 bases from J; bases unmatched to any gene: 10. CDR3 length: 15 residues. The germline CDR1 and CDR2 sequences are KGHDR and SFDVKD. CDR3 residues: CATSEHGTTLHEQFF. The DNA for the CDR3 is TGTGCCACCAGTGAGCACGGGACTACCCTCCATGAGCAGTTCTTC.

CDR3 amino acids: CASSPGVPGQTNTEAFF. CDR3 coding DNA: TGCGCCAGCAGCCCCGGGGTTCCGGGACAAACGAACACTGAAGCTTTCTTT. The chain is built from TRBV4-1 and TRBJ1-1; D is possibly TRBD1 (6 bases). With 4 bases removed from V and 1 base from J, the gap between germline ends came to 19 bases. There are 17 residues in the CDR3. CDR1 is MGHRA and CDR2 is YSYEKL in the germline V gene.

The rearrangement uses TRBV29-1 and TRBJ2-2, with a possible D match to TRBD1 (6 bases). This CDR3 region has 14 residues. Germline values: CDR1 SQVTM, CDR2 ANQGSEA. The germline V and J ends were trimmed by 7 bases and 3 bases, with 15 bases remaining between them. The CDR3 here is CSALSRGDTGELFF. CDR3 bases: TGCAGCGCCCTATCCAGGGGAGACACCGGGGAGCTGTTTTTT.

The rearrangement joins TRBV13 to TRBJ1-2; the D gene is possibly TRBD1 (6 bases). Germline assignment: CDR1 PRHDT and CDR2 FYEKMQ (reference sequence). Trimming took 5 bases from V and 6 from J, leaving 13 bases between them. This CDR3 has 13 amino acids. CDR3 in DNA: TGTGCCAGCAGCCTAAAGTCAGGGGATGGCTACACCTTC. Encoded protein: CASSLKSGDGYTF.

The chain links TRBV5-1 to TRBJ1-4, with 7 bases identical to TRBD1. Germline V gene data show CDR1 as SGHRS and CDR2 as YFSETQ. This CDR3 spans 17 amino acids. The V segment lost 0 bases and the J segment 3 bases; nucleotides outside the gene matches: 8. For the CDR3, the DNA is TGCGCCAGCAGCTTGGCCCTGAGGGACAGATCTAATGAAAAACTGTTTTTT. Translated: CASSLALRDRSNEKLFF.

V and J are TRBV5-1 and TRBJ1-2, with TRBD1 matching 8 bases. The trim removed 0 bases at V and 6 bases at J, leaving 4 bases unmatched. Germline assignment: CDR1 SGHRS and CDR2 YFSETQ. This CDR3 comprises 14 residues. The CDR3 region has the DNA TGCGCCAGCAGCTTGGGGACAGGGTCCCATGGCTACACCTTC. Its translation is CASSLGTGSHGYTF.

This clone was observed a handful of times. The rearrangement links TRBV6-5 to TRBJ2-7; TRBD1 aligns across 8 bases. The germline V gene has CDR1 MNHEY and CDR2 SVGAGI. The CDR3 consists of 16 residues. Trimming took 0 bases from V and 6 from J; bases not matched to a gene: 10. DNA of the CDR3: TGTGCCAGCAGTTACTCCTATAGGACAGGGACCTTCGAGCAGTACTTC. This codes for CASSYSYRTGTFEQYF.

The genes are TRBV9 and TRBJ1-3; D unclear. From germline, CDR1 is SGDLS and CDR2 YYNGEE. CDR3 size: 13 residues. Trimming left V 7 bases short and J 2 bases short, with 10 bases between. CDR3 sequence (DNA): TGTGCCAGCGCGAGATTTACTGGAAACACCATATATTTT. Amino acid sequence: CASARFTGNTIYF.

V gene TRBV29-1 combines with J gene TRBJ1-1; TRBD1 agrees at 7 bases. Trimming removed 2 bases from V and 6 bases from J; junction bases left unmatched: 3. The CDR3 runs to 12 residues. Germline-derived CDR1 and CDR2 are SQVTM and ANQGSEA. This CDR3 reads CSVEKTGSEAFF. CDR3 DNA: TGCAGCGTTGAAAAGACAGGGTCTGAAGCTTTCTTT.

The chain links TRBV2 to TRBJ1-1; TRBD1 might be the D (5 bases). The V gene's germline CDR1 is SNHLY and CDR2 FYNNEI. There are 14 residues in the CDR3. Trimming took 5 bases from V and 0 from J, leaving 10 bases between them. CDR3 in DNA: TGTGCCAGCAGTCTACGACAGATGAACACTGAAGCTTTCTTT. This codes for CASSLRQMNTEAFF.

This sequence joins TRBV2 and TRBJ2-7; D call uncertain. Deletions cut 7 bases from V and 2 bases from J, with 15 bases between. The CDR3 length is 14 residues. Germline V gene sequence: CDR1 SNHLY, CDR2 FYNNEI. CDR3: CASKPASRPYEQYF. The DNA for the CDR3 is TGTGCCAGCAAACCGGCTAGTCGCCCCTACGAGCAGTACTTC. The full variable domain, completed using reference TRBV2 and TRBJ2-7, is EPEVTQTPSHQVTQMGQEVILRCVPISNHLYFYWYRQILGQKVEFLVSFYNNEISEKSEIFDDQFSVERPDGSNFTLKIRSTKLEDSAMYFCASKPASRPYEQYFGPGTRLTVT.

V gene TRBV6-5 combines with J gene TRBJ1-3; a weak D match, TRBD1 (5 bases). The CDR3 contains 14 residues. Germline-derived CDR1 and CDR2 are MNHEY and SVGAGI. V was trimmed by 11 bases and J by 0 bases, leaving 14 bases between them. The CDR3 DNA is TGTGCCTATACCCCGGGGGGCTCTGGAAACACCATATATTTT. It specifies CAYTPGGSGNTIYF.

This clone was seen just once. The chain uses TRBV7-2 and TRBJ2-7, with 7 bases identical to TRBD2. The V and J ends lost 1 base and 4 bases, in that order; junction bases with no gene match: 7. This CDR3 contains 15 residues. Per germline, CDR1 SGHTA and CDR2 FQGNSA. The DNA of the CDR3 is TGTGCCAGCAGCTTAGGGAGTCCGGGGGGATACGAGCAGTACTTC. Residues: CASSLGSPGGYEQYF. The whole variable domain, filled in from reference TRBV7-2 and TRBJ2-7, reads GAGVSQSPSNKVTEKGKDVELRCDPISGHTALYWYRQSLGQGLEFLIYFQGNSAPDKSGLPSDRFSAERTGGSVSTLTIQRTQQEDSAVYLCASSLGSPGGYEQYFGPGTRLTVT.

The chain joins TRBV4-1 to TRBJ1-1; D might be TRBD1 (6 bases). There are 14 residues in the CDR3. Germline CDR1 is MGHRA and CDR2 is YSYEKL. Trimming took off 4 bases at V and 3 bases at J, with 12 bases between the two ends. CDR3 coding DNA: TGCGCCAGCAGCCGGGGGCGATACTACACTGAAGCTTTCTTT. It specifies CASSRGRYYTEAFF.

The table lists this clone with a count of one. The chain is built from TRBV12-3 or TRBV12-4 and TRBJ1-1, with D possibly TRBD1 on 5 matching bases. The CDR3 contains 13 residues. Trimming removed 6 bases at V and 3 bases at J, with 11 bases between. The DNA of the CDR3 is TGTGCCAGCAGGGGGAGGGGCGACACTGAAGCTTTCTTT. Translated: CASRGRGDTEAFF.

The chain recombines TRBV11-2 with TRBJ2-7; a weak D match, TRBD1 (6 bases). V gave up 1 base and J gave up 4 bases, with 11 bases separating them. CDR3 length equals 14 residues. Per germline, CDR1 SGHAT and CDR2 FQNNGV. CDR3 in DNA: TGTGCCAGCAGCTTAGCCCGGACAGCTTACGAGCAGTACTTC. This codes for CASSLARTAYEQYF.

The rearrangement links TRBV5-4 to TRBJ1-2; TRBD1 matches at 8 bases. The CDR3 is 15 amino acids. The V gene's germline CDR1 is SGHNT and CDR2 YYREEE (reference sequence). V shed 1 base and J 6 bases; nucleotides not matched to a gene: 8. CDR3 region: CASSLFVQGANGYTF. The CDR3 nucleotides read TGTGCCAGCAGCTTGTTTGTCCAGGGGGCTAATGGCTACACCTTC.

This clone came up once. This rearrangement joins TRBV4-2 to TRBJ2-6; TRBD1 might be the D (5 bases). Germline assignment: CDR1 LGHNA and CDR2 YNFKEQ. The germline V and J ends were trimmed by 5 bases and 0 bases, with 17 bases remaining between them. The CDR3 is 18 amino acids. The CDR3 reads CASSSQTTGSSGANVLTF. The CDR3 DNA sequence: TGTGCCAGCAGCTCCCAAACAACAGGCTCCTCTGGGGCCAACGTCCTGACTTTC.

The CDR3 DNA sequence: TGCGCCAGCAGCTTGGGGGGCGCGGTAGATACGCAGTATTTT. Residues: CASSLGGAVDTQYF. This chain joins TRBV5-1 and TRBJ2-3; D is possibly TRBD1 (5 bases). The CDR3 runs 14 residues. V was shortened by 0 bases and J by 5 bases, with 10 bases between the two germline ends. Germline V lookup: CDR1 SGHRS, CDR2 YFSETQ.